A single sample is the source of the 11 T cell receptor beta chains below, sequenced in a study of blood T cell repertoires in COVID-19. Data came from immunoSEQ multiplex PCR; TCRdb stores just in-frame clones and leaves some out. The table has over 45,000 clones, under 85% seen once. The sequenced sample consisted of peripheral blood. The receptors originated from a man between 60 and 75 years old with active COVID-19.

V is TRBV11-2 and J is TRBJ1-6; D unresolved. Trimming left V 7 bases short and J 9 bases short, with 19 bases between. The CDR3 covers 15 residues. Per the germline V gene, CDR1 is SGHAT and CDR2 is FQNNGV. The CDR3 reads CASTPTREVGSPLHF. The CDR3 nucleotides read TGTGCCAGCACCCCAACGAGGGAAGTAGGTTCACCCCTCCACTTT.

On this clone: One end of the junction does not line up with germline, which may come from a read error. Written as DNA, the CDR3 is TGTGCCAGCAGTCACTCCGGGATACCACCCTACAATGAGCAGTTCTTC. It codes for CASSHSGIPPYNEQFF. This chain connects TRBV6-2 or TRBV6-3 to TRBJ2-1, with D possibly matching TRBD2 (5 bases). Germline assignment: CDR1 MNHEY and CDR2 SVGEGT. This CDR3 has 16 amino acids.

The genes are TRBV5-1 and TRBJ2-1, with D possibly matching TRBD2 (5 bases). Per germline, CDR1 SGHRS and CDR2 YFSETQ. V lost 6 bases and J lost 9, with 13 bases in between. The CDR3 runs 12 residues. The CDR3 reads CASMGSRGEQFF. The CDR3 nucleotides read TGCGCCAGCATGGGCAGTCGGGGTGAGCAGTTCTTC.

J is TRBJ2-3 and V is TRBV2; TRBD1 aligns across 7 bases. CDR1 is SNHLY, CDR2 FYNNEI, per germline. The V segment lost 4 bases and the J segment 0 bases; nucleotides outside the gene matches: 7. CDR3 length: 16 residues. The CDR3 protein is CASSARGRSSTDTQYF. In nucleotides, the CDR3 is TGTGCCAGCAGTGCGAGGGGGCGGTCTAGCACAGATACGCAGTATTTT.

This chain links TRBV9 with TRBJ1-2; 9 nucleotides line up with TRBD1. CDR3 size: 15 residues. The ends lost 0 bases at V and 3 bases at J; junction bases unmatched: 3. Germline V lookup: CDR1 SGDLS, CDR2 YYNGEE. The CDR3: CASSVGRTGDYGYTF. The CDR3 bases are TGTGCCAGCAGCGTAGGTAGGACAGGGGACTATGGCTACACCTTC.

The genes are TRBV7-9 and TRBJ1-3, with D possibly matching TRBD1 (6 bases). Trimming took off 1 base at V and 2 bases at J, with 12 bases between the two ends. The V gene's germline CDR1 is SEHNR and CDR2 FQNEAQ (reference sequence). This CDR3 is built from 16 residues. In nucleotides, the CDR3 is TGTGCCAGCAGCTTAGGAGGTTGGGGGCCTGGAAACACCATATATTTT. Protein product: CASSLGGWGPGNTIYF.

This chain connects TRBV7-3 to TRBJ1-2; 8 bases are shared with TRBD1. V gave up 5 bases and J gave up 8 bases; unmatched junction bases: 7. Germline V lookup: CDR1 SGHTA, CDR2 FQGTGA. This CDR3 has 13 amino acids. The CDR3 DNA reads as TGTGCCAGCAGCCCGGACAGGGTCTCCGGCTACACCTTC. It codes for CASSPDRVSGYTF.

The chain uses TRBV7-9 and TRBJ2-3; 10 bases map to TRBD2. Germline V lookup: CDR1 SEHNR, CDR2 FQNEAQ (reference sequence). The CDR3 consists of 17 residues. The V gene end was trimmed by 2 bases and the J gene end by 3 bases; junction bases not matched to a gene: 8. The DNA of the CDR3 is TGTGCCAGCAGCTTACCCCTAGCGGGAGATGTAACAGATACGCAGTATTTT. Translation gives CASSLPLAGDVTDTQYF.

This clone was observed once. This sequence joins TRBV5-5 and TRBJ1-1, with D maybe TRBD1 (6 bases). This CDR3 region has 14 residues. From germline, CDR1 is SGHKS and CDR2 YYEKEE (reference sequence). V was clipped by 2 bases and J by 2 bases, with 10 bases between them. The CDR3 spells CASSFWTVNTEAFF. CDR3 nucleotide sequence: TGTGCCAGCAGCTTTTGGACAGTAAACACTGAAGCTTTCTTT.

V usage is TRBV11-1 and J usage is TRBJ2-3; TRBD2 matches at 8 bases. With 5 bases clipped from V and 6 bases from J, the junction kept 13 bases outside the gene matches. Germline lookup yields CDR1 SGHAT and CDR2 FQDESV (reference sequence). The CDR3 has 16 amino acids. The CDR3 is CASSRGGGRKVDTQYF. DNA of the CDR3: TGTGCCAGCAGCCGGGGCGGCGGGAGGAAGGTGGATACGCAGTATTTT.

The CDR3 here is CASRTSGMYNEQFF. CDR3 sequence (DNA): TGTGCCAGCAGGACTAGCGGGATGTACAATGAGCAGTTCTTC. The genes are TRBV28 and TRBJ2-1; TRBD2 aligns across 11 bases. Germline V lookup: CDR1 MDHEN, CDR2 SYDVKM. CDR3 length: 14 residues. The V gene end was trimmed by 6 bases and the J gene end by 4 bases; junction bases not matched to a gene: 2. The whole variable domain, filled in from reference TRBV28 and TRBJ2-1, reads DVKVTQSSRYLVKRTGEKVFLECVQDMDHENMFWYRQDPGLGLRLIYFSYDVKMKEKGDIPEGYSVSREKKERFSLILESASTNQTSMYLCASRTSGMYNEQFFGPGTRLTVL.